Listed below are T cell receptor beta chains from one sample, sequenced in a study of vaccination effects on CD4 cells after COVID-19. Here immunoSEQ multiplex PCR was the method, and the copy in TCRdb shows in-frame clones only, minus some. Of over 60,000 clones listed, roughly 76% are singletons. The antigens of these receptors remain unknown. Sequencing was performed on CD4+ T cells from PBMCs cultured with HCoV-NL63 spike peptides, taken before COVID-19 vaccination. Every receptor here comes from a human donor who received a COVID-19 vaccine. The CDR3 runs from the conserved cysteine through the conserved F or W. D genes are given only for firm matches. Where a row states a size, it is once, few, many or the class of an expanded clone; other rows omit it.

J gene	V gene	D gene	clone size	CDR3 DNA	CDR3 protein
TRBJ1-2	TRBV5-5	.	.	TGTGCCAGCAGCTTGAGAGCAGCAGGAAATTTCTATGGCTACACCTTC	CASSLRAAGNFYGYTF
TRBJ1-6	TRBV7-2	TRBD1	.	TGTGCCAGCAGCTTAACCGCAGGGGGCAATAATTCACCCCTCCACTTT	CASSLTAGGNNSPLHF
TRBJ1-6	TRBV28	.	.	TGTGCCAGCAGGGATTCGAGTCCCTATAATTCACCCCTCCACTTT	CASRDSSPYNSPLHF
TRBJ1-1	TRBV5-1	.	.	TGCGCCAGCAGCTTGGTTCTGGGGGGGAACACTGAAGCTTTCTTT	CASSLVLGGNTEAFF
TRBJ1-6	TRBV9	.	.	TGTGCCAGCAGCCGCCCCGGTGGCAGGTCACCCCTCCACTTT	CASSRPGGRSPLHF
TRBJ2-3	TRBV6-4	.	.	TGTGCCAGCAGTGACCGGCCCTCGTCAGCTGATACGCAGTATTTT	CASSDRPSSADTQYF
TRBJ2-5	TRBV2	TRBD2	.	TGTGCCCTAGGAGGCGGGGGGGCGGAGACCCAGTACTTC	CALGGGGAETQYF
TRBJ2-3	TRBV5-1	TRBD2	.	TGCGCCAGCAGCTTCCCTGCGGGGGGCACAGATACGCAGTATTTT	CASSFPAGGTDTQYF
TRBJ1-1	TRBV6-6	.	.	TGTGCCAGCAGTTGGCGAGGGGATAGCACTGAAGCTTTCTTT	CASSWRGDSTEAFF
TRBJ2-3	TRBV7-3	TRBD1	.	TGTGCCAGCAGCCCGGGACAGGGGACAGATACGCAGTATTTT	CASSPGQGTDTQYF
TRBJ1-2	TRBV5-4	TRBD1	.	TGTGCCAGCAGCCGGGACAGGGTGAACTATGGCTACACCTTC	CASSRDRVNYGYTF
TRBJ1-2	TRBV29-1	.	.	TGCAGCTTTAAATCACAGGGTACCTATGGCTACACCTTC	CSFKSQGTYGYTF
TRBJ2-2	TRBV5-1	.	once	TGCGCCAGCAGCAGGTCTGGGGTCGGGGAGCTGTTTTTT	CASSRSGVGELFF
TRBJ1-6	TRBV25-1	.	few	TGTGCCAGCAGTGACTCAGGGTATAATTCACCCCTCCACTTT	CASSDSGYNSPLHF
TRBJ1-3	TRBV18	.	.	TGTGCCAGCTCACCAGGGACCGGAAACACCATATATTTT	CASSPGTGNTIYF
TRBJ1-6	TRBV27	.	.	TGTGCCAGCAGTTTAACGGCGCAGGAGGCGTCCTATAATTCACCCCTCCACTTT	CASSLTAQEASYNSPLHF
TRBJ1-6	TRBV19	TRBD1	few	TGTGCCAGTAACGCAGGGGGTGCCTATAATTCACCCCTCCACTTT	CASNAGGAYNSPLHF
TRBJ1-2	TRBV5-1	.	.	TGCGCCAGCAGCTTGGCGTCAGGTGGGGTTAACTATGGCTACACCTTC	CASSLASGGVNYGYTF
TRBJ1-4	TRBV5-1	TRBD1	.	TGCGCCAGCAGCTTGTCGACAGGGCCTGCAACTAATGAAAAACTGTTTTTT	CASSLSTGPATNEKLFF
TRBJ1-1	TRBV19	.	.	TGTGCCAGCTTGGGCGGACCGAACACTGAAGCTTTCTTT	CASLGGPNTEAFF
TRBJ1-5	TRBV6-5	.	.	TGTGCCACCGGGGGTTATAGCAATCAGCCCCAGCATTTT	CATGGYSNQPQHF
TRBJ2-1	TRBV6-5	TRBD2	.	TGTGCCAGTCTAGCGGGGGGAAACTCCTACAATGAGCAGTTCTTC	CASLAGGNSYNEQFF
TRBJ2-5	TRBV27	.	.	TGTGCCAGCAGTTTATACCATCCTGCGACTAACCAAGAGACCCAGTACTTC	CASSLYHPATNQETQYF
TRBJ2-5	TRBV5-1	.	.	TGCGCCAGCAGCTTGGAGTGGTCCCAGGAGACCCAGTACTTC	CASSLEWSQETQYF
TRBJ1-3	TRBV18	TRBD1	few	TGTGCCAGCTCACCCCTCCTGGTGGGACAGGCGATTGGAAACACCATATATTTT	CASSPLLVGQAIGNTIYF
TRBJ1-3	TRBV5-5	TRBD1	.	TGTGCCAGCAGCCCTCAGACAGGGTCAAAGAAGTCTGGAAACACCATATATTTT	CASSPQTGSKKSGNTIYF
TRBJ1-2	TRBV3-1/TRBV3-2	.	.	TGTGCCAGCAGCTCCCGGGCCCAAGGCTACTATGGCTACACCTTC	CASSSRAQGYYGYTF
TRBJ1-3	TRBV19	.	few	TGTGCCAGTGCTTCAGGGCCCTCTGGAAACACCATATATTTT	CASASGPSGNTIYF
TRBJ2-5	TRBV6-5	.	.	TGTGCCAGCAGTTCGGGACCGCGCGGAGAAGAGACCCAGTACTTC	CASSSGPRGEETQYF
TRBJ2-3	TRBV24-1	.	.	TGTGCCACCAGTGAGGGCGCTAGCACAGATACGCAGTATTTT	CATSEGASTDTQYF
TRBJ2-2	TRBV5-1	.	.	TGCGCCAGCAGCTTGGCCCGGAGAGAGGGCTTGGGAACCGGGGAGCTGTTTTTT	CASSLARREGLGTGELFF